This T cell receptor beta chain emerged from a study of read filtering for tumor transcriptome and immune sequencing. This clonotype was seen repeatedly, ten times or more. This library used around 0.4 ug RNA and molecular barcoded adaptors spanning alpha/delta and beta/gamma chains. TCRdb itself ran the reads through MiXCR, one entry per CDR3 protein. This sample has around 130,000 distinct CDR3 sequences, with about 12% found just once. The CDR3 is 18 amino acids. V lost 5 bases and J lost 8; bases outside the gene matches: 15. The germline gives CDR1 SGHAT, CDR2 FQNNGV. Input material: a population of CD138-negative cells sorted from bone marrow. The chain is built from TRBV11-2 and TRBJ2-1; TRBD2 matches at 13 bases. This clonotype was sampled from a donor over 35 with multiple myeloma. CDR3 amino acids: CASSPGKLAGGPGDEQFF. CDR3 sequence (DNA): TGTGCCAGCAGCCCAGGGAAACTAGCGGGAGGGCCGGGGGATGAGCAGTTCTTC.